This TCR beta chain comes out of a study of early T cells in non-severe SARS-CoV-2 infection. Each CDR3 protein gets one entry after TCRdb re-called the 5' RACE reads with MiXCR. The table has 88,000 or so distinct CDR3 sequences, 15% seen once; the top ten hold 4.5% to 7%. Trimming pared 0 bases from V and 1 base from J, leaving 14 bases between. The germline V gene encodes CDR1 DFQATT and CDR2 SNEGSKA (reference sequence). The CDR3 runs 16 residues. The sequencing sample was made of whole blood. The chain carries TRBV20-1 and TRBJ2-3; the D gene is possibly TRBD2 (6 bases). This TCR derives from an adult who was a healthcare worker with PCR-confirmed SARS-CoV-2 infection or an uninfected control (not recorded which). CDR3 in DNA: TGCAGTGCTAGAGATTTTCCGGGAGTGGGCACAGATACGCAGTATTTT. Translated: CSARDFPGVGTDTQYF.